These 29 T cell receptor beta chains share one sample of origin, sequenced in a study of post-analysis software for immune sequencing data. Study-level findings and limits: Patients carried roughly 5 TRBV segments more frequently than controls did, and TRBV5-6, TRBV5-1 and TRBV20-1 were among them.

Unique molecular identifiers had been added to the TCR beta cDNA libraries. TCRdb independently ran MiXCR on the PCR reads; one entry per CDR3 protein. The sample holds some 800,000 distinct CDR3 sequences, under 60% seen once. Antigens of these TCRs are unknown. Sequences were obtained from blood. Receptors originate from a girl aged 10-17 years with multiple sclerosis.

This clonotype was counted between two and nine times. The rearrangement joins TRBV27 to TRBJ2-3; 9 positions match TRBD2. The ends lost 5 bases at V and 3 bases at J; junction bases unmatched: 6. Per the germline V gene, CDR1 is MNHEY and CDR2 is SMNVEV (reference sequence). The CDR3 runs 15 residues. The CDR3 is CASSPLGLATDTQYF. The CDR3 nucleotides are TGTGCCAGCAGTCCCCTGGGACTAGCAACAGATACGCAGTATTTT.

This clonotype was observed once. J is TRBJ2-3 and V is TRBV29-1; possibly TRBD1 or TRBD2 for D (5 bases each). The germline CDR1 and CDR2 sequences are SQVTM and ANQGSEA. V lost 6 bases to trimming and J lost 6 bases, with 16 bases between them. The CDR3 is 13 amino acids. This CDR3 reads CSVDRRWGDTQYF. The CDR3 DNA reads TGCAGCGTCGATCGCAGGTGGGGGGATACGCAGTATTTT.

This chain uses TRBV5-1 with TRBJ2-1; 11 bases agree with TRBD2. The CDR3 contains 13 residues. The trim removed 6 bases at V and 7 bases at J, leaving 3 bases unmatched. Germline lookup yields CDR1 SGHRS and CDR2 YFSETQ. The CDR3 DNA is TGCGCCAGCACGCGACTAGCGGGAAATGAGCAGTTCTTC. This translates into CASTRLAGNEQFF.

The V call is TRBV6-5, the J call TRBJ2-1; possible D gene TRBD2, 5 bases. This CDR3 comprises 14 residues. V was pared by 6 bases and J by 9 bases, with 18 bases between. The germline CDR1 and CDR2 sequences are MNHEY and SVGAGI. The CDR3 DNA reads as TGTGCCAGCAGCCGAAAAACCGGGGTCAGTGAGCAGTTCTTC. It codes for CASSRKTGVSEQFF.

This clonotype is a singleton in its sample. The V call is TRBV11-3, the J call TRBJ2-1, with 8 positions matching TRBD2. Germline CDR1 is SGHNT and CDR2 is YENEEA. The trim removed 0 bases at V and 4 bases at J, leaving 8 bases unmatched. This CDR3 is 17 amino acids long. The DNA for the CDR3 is TGTGCCAGCAGCTTAGACCCGGGACTAGGGGATTACAATGAGCAGTTCTTC. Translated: CASSLDPGLGDYNEQFF.

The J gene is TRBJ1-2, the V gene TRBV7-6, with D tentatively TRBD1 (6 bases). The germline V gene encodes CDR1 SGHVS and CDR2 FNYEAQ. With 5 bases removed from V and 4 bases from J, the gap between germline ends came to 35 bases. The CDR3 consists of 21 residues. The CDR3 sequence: CASSPDLTHLGVIGGSYGYTF. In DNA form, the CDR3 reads TGTGCCAGCAGCCCCGACCTAACGCATCTCGGGGTCATAGGGGGTAGCTATGGCTACACCTTC.

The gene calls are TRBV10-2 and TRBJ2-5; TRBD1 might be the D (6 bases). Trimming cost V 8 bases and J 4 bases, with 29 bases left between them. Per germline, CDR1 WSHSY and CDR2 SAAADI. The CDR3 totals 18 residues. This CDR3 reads CASSQEAPGALRGETQYF. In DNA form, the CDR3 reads TGCGCCAGCTCCCAAGAGGCTCCAGGGGCGCTTAGGGGAGAGACCCAGTACTTC.

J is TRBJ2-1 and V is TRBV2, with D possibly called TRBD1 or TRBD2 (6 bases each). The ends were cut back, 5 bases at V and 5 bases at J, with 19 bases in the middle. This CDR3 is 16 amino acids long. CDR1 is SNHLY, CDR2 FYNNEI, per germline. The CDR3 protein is CASSWGASGFDNEQFF. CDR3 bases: TGTGCCAGCAGTTGGGGGGCTTCTGGATTCGACAATGAGCAGTTCTTC.

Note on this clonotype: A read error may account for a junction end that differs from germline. The CDR3 bases are TGTGCCAGCAGCGAAGACTTCACCTACGAGCAGTACTTC. Translation gives CASSEDFTYEQYF. This sequence joins TRBV3-1 and TRBJ2-7; D uncertain. From germline, CDR1 is LGHDT and CDR2 YNNKEL (reference sequence). CDR3 length: 13 residues.

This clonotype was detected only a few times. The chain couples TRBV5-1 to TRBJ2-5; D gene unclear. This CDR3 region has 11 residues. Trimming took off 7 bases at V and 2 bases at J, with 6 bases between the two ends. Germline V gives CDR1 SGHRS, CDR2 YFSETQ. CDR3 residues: CASGPQETQYF. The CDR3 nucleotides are TGCGCCAGCGGACCTCAAGAGACCCAGTACTTC.

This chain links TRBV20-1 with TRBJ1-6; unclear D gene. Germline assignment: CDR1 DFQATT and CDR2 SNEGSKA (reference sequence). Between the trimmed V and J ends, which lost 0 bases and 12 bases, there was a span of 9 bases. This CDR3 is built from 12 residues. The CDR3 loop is CSARDEGRPLHF. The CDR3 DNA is TGCAGTGCTAGAGATGAGGGCAGACCCCTCCACTTT.

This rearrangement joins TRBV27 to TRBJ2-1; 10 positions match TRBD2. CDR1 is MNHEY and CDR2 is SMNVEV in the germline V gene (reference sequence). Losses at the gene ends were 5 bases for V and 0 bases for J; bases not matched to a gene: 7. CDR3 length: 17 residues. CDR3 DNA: TGTGCCAGCAGTATTCTAGCGGGGGCCAACTCCTACAATGAGCAGTTCTTC. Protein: CASSILAGANSYNEQFF.

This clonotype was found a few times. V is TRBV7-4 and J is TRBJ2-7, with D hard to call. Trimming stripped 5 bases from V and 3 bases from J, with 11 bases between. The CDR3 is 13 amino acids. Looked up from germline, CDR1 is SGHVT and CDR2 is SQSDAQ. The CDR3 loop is CASSPLQSYEQYF. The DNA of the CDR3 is TGTGCCAGCAGCCCACTCCAGAGCTACGAGCAGTACTTC.

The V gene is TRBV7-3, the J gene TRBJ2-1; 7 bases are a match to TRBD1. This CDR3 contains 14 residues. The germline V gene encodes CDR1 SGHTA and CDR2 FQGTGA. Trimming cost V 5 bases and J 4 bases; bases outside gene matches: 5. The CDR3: CASSPTGQYNEQFF. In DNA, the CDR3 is TGTGCCAGCAGCCCGACAGGGCAATACAATGAGCAGTTCTTC.

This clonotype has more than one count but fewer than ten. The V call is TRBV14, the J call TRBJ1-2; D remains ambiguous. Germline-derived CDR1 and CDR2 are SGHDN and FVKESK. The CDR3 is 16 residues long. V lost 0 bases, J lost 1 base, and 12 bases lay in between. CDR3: CASSQDAARINYGYTF. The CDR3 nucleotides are TGTGCCAGCAGCCAAGATGCAGCCAGGATTAACTATGGCTACACCTTC.

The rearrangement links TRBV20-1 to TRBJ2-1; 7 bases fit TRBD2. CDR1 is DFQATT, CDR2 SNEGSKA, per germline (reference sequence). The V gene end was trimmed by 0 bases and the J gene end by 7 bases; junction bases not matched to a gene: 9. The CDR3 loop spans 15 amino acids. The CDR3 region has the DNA TGCAGTGCTAGAGATGGGCTAGCGGCCTGGAATGAGCAGTTCTTC. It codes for CSARDGLAAWNEQFF.

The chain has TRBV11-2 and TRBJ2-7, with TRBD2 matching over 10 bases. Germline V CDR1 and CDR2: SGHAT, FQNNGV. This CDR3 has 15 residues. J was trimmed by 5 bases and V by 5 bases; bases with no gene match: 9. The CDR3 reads CASSLLAGVSHEQYF. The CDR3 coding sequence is TGTGCCAGCAGCCTTCTAGCGGGAGTGTCCCACGAGCAGTACTTC.

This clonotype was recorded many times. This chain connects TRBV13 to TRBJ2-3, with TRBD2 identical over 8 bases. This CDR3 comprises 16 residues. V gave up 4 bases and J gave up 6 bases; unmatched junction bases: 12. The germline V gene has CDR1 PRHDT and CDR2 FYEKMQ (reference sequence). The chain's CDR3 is CASSSPGAGALDTQYF. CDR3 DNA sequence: TGTGCCAGCAGCTCCCCAGGAGCGGGAGCTTTGGATACGCAGTATTTT.

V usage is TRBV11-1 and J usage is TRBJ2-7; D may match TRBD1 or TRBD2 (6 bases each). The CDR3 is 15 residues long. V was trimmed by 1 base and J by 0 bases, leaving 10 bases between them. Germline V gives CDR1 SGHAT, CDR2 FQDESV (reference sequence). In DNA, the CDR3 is TGTGCCAGCAGCTTAGGGGGGGCAAGCTCCTACGAGCAGTACTTC. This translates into CASSLGGASSYEQYF. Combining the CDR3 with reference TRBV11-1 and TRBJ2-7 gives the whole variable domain EAEVAQSPRYKITEKSQAVAFWCDPISGHATLYWYRQILGQGPELLVQFQDESVVDDSQLPKDRFSAERLKGVDSTLKIQPAELGDSAMYLCASSLGGASSYEQYFGPGTRLTVT.

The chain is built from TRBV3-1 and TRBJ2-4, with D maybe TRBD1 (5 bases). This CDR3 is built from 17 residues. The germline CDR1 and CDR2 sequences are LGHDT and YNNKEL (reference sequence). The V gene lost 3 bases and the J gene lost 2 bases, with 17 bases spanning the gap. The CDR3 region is CASSHTGPGRSKNIQYF. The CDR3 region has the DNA TGTGCCAGCAGCCACACCGGACCAGGGCGGTCCAAAAACATTCAGTACTTC. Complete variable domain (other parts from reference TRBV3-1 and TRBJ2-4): DTAVSQTPKYLVTQMGNDKSIKCEQNLGHDTMYWYKQDSKKFLKIMFSYNNKELIINETVPNRFSPKSPDKAHLNLHINSLELGDSAVYFCASSHTGPGRSKNIQYFGAGTRLSVL.

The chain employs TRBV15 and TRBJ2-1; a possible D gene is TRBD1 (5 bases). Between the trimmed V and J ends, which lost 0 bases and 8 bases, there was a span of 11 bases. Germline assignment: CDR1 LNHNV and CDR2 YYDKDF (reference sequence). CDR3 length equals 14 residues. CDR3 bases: TGTGCCACCAGCAGAGATCAGGGATGGGATGAGCAGTTCTTC. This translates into CATSRDQGWDEQFF.

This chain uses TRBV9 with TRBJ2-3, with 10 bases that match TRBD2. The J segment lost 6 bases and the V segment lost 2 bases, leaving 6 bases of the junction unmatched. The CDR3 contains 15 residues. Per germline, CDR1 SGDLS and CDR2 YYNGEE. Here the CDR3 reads CASSVSGRRMDTQYF. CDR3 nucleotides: TGTGCCAGCAGCGTTAGCGGGAGGAGGATGGATACGCAGTATTTT.

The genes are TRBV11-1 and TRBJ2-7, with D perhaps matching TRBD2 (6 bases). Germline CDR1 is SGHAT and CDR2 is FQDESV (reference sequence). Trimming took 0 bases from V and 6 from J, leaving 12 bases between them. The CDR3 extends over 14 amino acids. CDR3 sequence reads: CASSLAGGLSEQYF. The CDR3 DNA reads TGTGCCAGCAGCTTAGCGGGAGGATTGAGCGAGCAGTACTTC.

CDR3 in DNA: TGCGCCAGCAGCTTGGGGGGACTAGCGGGACCGTTTGGGGAGCAGTTCTTC. It codes for CASSLGGLAGPFGEQFF. This rearrangement joins TRBV5-1 to TRBJ2-1; 13 bases match TRBD2. The CDR3 has 17 amino acids. Germline loops: CDR1 SGHRS, CDR2 YFSETQ. Germline trimming cut 0 bases from V and 10 bases from J; bases unmatched to any gene: 10.

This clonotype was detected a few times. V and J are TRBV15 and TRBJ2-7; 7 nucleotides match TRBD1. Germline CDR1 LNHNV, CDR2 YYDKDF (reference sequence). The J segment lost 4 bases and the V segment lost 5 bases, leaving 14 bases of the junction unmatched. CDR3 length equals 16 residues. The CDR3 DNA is TGTGCCACCAGCTCCCTCCCCCGGGACAGCCTGTACGAGCAGTACTTC. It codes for CATSSLPRDSLYEQYF. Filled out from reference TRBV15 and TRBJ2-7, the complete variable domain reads DAMVIQNPRYQVTQFGKPVTLSCSQTLNHNVMYWYQQKSSQAPKLLFHYYDKDFNNEADTPDNFQSRRPNTSFCFLDIRSPGLGDTAMYLCATSSLPRDSLYEQYFGPGTRLTVT.

The CDR3, as DNA: TGTGCCAGCAGTTACTGGAGGGACGAAGAGACCCAGTACTTC. It specifies CASSYWRDEETQYF. This chain connects TRBV6-6 to TRBJ2-5, with a weak D call TRBD2 (6 bases). The CDR3 runs to 14 residues. V gave up 1 base and J gave up 3 bases, with 9 bases separating them. Germline-derived CDR1 and CDR2 are MNHNY and SVGAGI (reference sequence).

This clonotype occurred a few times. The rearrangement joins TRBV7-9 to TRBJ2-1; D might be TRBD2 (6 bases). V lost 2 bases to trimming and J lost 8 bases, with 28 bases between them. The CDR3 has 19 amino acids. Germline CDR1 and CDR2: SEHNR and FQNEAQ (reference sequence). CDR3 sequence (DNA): TGTGCCAGCAGCTTATCGGTATACTACGGGAGAGACCACTCCGATGAGCAGTTCTTC. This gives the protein CASSLSVYYGRDHSDEQFF. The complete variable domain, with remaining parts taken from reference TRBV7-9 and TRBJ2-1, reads DTGVSQNPRHKITKRGQNVTFRCDPISEHNRLYWYRQTLGQGPEFLTYFQNEAQLEKSRLLSDRFSAERPKGSFSTLEIQRTEQGDSAMYLCASSLSVYYGRDHSDEQFFGPGTRLTVL.

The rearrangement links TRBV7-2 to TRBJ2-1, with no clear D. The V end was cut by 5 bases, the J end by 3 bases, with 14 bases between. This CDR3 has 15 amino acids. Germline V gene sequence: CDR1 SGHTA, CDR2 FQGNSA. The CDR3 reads CASSEKLGNYNEQFF. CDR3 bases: TGTGCCAGCAGCGAAAAGCTTGGAAACTACAATGAGCAGTTCTTC. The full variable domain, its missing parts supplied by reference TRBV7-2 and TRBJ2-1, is GAGVSQSPSNKVTEKGKDVELRCDPISGHTALYWYRQSLGQGLEFLIYFQGNSAPDKSGLPSDRFSAERTGGSVSTLTIQRTQQEDSAVYLCASSEKLGNYNEQFFGPGTRLTVL.

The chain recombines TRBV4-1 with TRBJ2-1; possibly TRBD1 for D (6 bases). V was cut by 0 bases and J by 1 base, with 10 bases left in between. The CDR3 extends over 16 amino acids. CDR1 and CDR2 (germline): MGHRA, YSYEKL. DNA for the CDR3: TGCGCCAGCAGCCAAGAGGGGGACAAATCCTACAATGAGCAGTTCTTC. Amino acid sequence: CASSQEGDKSYNEQFF.